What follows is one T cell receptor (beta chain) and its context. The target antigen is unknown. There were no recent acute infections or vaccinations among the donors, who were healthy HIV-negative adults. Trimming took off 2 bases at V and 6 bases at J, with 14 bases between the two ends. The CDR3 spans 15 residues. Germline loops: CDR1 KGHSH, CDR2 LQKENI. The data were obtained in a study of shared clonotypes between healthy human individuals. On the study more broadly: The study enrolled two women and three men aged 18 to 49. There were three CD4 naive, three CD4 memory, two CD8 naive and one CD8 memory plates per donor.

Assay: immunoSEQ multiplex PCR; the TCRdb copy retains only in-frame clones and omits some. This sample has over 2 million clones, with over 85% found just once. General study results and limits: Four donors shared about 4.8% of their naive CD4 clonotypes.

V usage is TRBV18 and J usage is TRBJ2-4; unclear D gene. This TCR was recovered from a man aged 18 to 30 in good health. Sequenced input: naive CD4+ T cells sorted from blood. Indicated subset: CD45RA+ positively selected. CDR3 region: CASSPLGQSGNIQYF. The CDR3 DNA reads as TGTGCCAGCTCACCATTAGGGCAGTCAGGAAACATTCAGTACTTC.